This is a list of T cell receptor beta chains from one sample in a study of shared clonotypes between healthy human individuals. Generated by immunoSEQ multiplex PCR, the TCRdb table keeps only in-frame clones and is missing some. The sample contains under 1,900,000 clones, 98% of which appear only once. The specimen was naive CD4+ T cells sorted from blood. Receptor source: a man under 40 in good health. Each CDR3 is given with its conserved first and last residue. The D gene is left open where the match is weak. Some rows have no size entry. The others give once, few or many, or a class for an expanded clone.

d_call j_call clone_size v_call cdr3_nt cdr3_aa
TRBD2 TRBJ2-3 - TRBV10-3 TGTGCCATCGGGACTAGTTCAGATACGCAGTATTTT CAIGTSSDTQYF
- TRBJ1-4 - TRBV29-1 TGCAGCGTTGAAGCCCCAGCCAGGAATGAAAAACTGTTTTTT CSVEAPARNEKLFF
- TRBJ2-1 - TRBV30 TGTGCCTGGAGCGGCCGTGTCGTCCGTCCCAATGAGCAGTTCTTC CAWSGRVVRPNEQFF
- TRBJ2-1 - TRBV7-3 TGTGCCAGCAGCTTATCCCCATCAGATGAGCAGTTCTTC CASSLSPSDEQFF
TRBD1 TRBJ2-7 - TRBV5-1 TGCGCCAGCAGCCGACAGGGCATGCTCTACGAGCAGTACTTC CASSRQGMLYEQYF
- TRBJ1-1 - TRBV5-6 TGTGCCAGCAGAAGAATAGGGGATTCCCAGAACACTGAAGCTTTCTTT CASRRIGDSQNTEAFF
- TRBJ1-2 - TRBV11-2 TGTGCCAGCAGCCAATCCCTGGACGGGGGCCAAAGGGATGGCTACACCTTC CASSQSLDGGQRDGYTF
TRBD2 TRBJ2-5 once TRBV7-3 TGTGCCAGCAGCTTAATTTGGCGGACTAGCGGGAGAGGTGAGACCCAGTACTTC CASSLIWRTSGRGETQYF
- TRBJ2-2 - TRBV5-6 TGTGCCAGCAGCTTGGATATTTGGGTCACCGGGGAGCTGTTTTTT CASSLDIWVTGELFF
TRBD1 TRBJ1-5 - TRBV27 TGTGCCAGCAGTCAGACAGGGAACGGCAATCAGCCCCAGCATTTT CASSQTGNGNQPQHF
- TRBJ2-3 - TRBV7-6 TGTGCCAGCAGCACGGATCCGAGGACAGATACGCAGTATTTT CASSTDPRTDTQYF
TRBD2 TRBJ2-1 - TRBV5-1 TGCGCCAGCAGACCGGGACTAAATTCCTACAATGAGCAGTTCTTC CASRPGLNSYNEQFF
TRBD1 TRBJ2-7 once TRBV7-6 TGTGCCAGCAGCTTAGCACGGGACAGCTCCTACGAGCAGTACTTC CASSLARDSSYEQYF
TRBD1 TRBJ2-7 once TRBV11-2 TGTGCCAGCAGCGTCTCAGGGGGCTTGAACGAGCAGTACTTC CASSVSGGLNEQYF
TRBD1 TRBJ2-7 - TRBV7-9 TGTGCCAGCAGCACCAGACAGGGCTACGAGCAGTACTTC CASSTRQGYEQYF
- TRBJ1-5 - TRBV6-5 TGTGCCAGCAGTTCGCGAGGCGTGAATCAGCCCCAGCATTTT CASSSRGVNQPQHF
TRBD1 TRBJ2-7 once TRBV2 TGTGCCAGCAGTGCCGGACAGGACCCCTACGAGCAGTACTTC CASSAGQDPYEQYF
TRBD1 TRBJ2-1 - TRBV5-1 TGCGCCAGCAGCCTGACAGGGGGTAATGAGCAGTTCTTC CASSLTGGNEQFF
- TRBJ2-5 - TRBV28 TGTGCCAGCGGGCCTCTCTTAGGGCACTTC CASGPLLGHF
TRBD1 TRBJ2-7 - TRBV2 TGTGCCAGCAGTGAAGCAAGGACAGGGCGAGACGAGCAGTACTTC CASSEARTGRDEQYF
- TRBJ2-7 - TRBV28 TGTGCCAGCAGTTTGGGGGGAAGGGGTTACGAGCAGTACTTC CASSLGGRGYEQYF
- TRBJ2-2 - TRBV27 TGTGCCAGCAGTTTCCTAGGTATCGGGGAGCTGTTTTTT CASSFLGIGELFF
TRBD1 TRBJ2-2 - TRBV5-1 TGCGCCAGCAGCTTGGCCGGGACAGGGGGTACCGGGGAGCTGTTTTTT CASSLAGTGGTGELFF
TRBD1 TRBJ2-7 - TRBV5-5 TGTGCCAGCAGCTTGGGCGTCGGGACAGGGTTCTACGAGCAGTACTTC CASSLGVGTGFYEQYF
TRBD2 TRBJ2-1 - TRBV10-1 TGCGCCAGCAGTGACGTCGGGACTAGCGGGAACAATGAGCAGTTCTTC CASSDVGTSGNNEQFF
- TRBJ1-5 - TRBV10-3 TGTGCCATCAGTAGAACAGGAAATCAGCCCCAGCATTTT CAISRTGNQPQHF
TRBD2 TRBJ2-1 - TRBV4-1 TGCGCCAGCAGCCAAGATCCTAGCGGGAGGGCCGGTGAGCAGTTCTTC CASSQDPSGRAGEQFF
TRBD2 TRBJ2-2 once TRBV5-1 TGCGCCAGCAGCGATACAGCGGGAGACACCGGGGAGCTGTTTTTT CASSDTAGDTGELFF
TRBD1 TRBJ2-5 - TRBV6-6 TGTGCCAGCAGTTACTCGAAGGGGACAGGACAAGAGACCCAGTACTTC CASSYSKGTGQETQYF
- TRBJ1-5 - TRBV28 TGTGCCAGCAGTTTGAGAAGAAGCGGGCCCCAGCATTTT CASSLRRSGPQHF
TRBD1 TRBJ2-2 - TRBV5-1 TGCGCCAGCAGCCACCGGGACAGGGGGCATACCGGGGAGCTGTTTTTT CASSHRDRGHTGELFF
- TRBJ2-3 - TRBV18 TGTGCCAGCTCACAAGGGTCGGGAGATACGCAGTATTTT CASSQGSGDTQYF
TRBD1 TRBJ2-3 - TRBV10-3 TGTGCCATCAGTGAGTCCTGGACAGGGGTCGGCAATACGCAGTATTTT CAISESWTGVGNTQYF
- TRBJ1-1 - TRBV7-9 TGTGCCAGCAGCTCCAGGGAGAACACTGAAGCTTTCTTT CASSSRENTEAFF
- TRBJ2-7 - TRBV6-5 TGTGCCAGCAGTTACTCCCGACAGACCTACGAGCAGTACTTC CASSYSRQTYEQYF
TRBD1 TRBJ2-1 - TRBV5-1 TGCGCCAGCAGCTTGGGCCGGGACAGATGGTCCTACAATGAGCAGTTCTTC CASSLGRDRWSYNEQFF
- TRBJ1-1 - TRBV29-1 TGCAGCGTTTGGATGAACACTGAAGCTTTCTTT CSVWMNTEAFF
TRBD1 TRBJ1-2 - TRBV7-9 TGTGCCAGCAGCTTTGCGGACAGGAACCGCTTCTCCTTC CASSFADRNRFSF
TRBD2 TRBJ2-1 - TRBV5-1 TGCGCCAGCAGCTTGGACCCGACTAGCGGGAGCTCCTACAATGAGCAGTTCTTC CASSLDPTSGSSYNEQFF
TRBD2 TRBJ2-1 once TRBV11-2 TGTGCCAGATGGACTAGCGGGAGATCCAATGAGCAGTTCTTC CARWTSGRSNEQFF
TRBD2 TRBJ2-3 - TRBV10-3 TGTGCCATCAGTCGTCTAGCGGGAGGGCCCAGCACAGATACGCAGTATTTT CAISRLAGGPSTDTQYF
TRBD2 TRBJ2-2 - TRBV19 TGTGCCAGTAGTATCGGGGGGTACACCGGGGAGCTGTTTTTT CASSIGGYTGELFF
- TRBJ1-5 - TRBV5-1 TGCGCCAGCAGCCCGGGCGGGGGGATCAATCAGCCCCAGCATTTT CASSPGGGINQPQHF
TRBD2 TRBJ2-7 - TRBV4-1 TGCGCCAGCAGCCAAGAGCGGAGGGGGACTAGCGGGAGGAAGAGCTCCTACGAGCAGTACTTC CASSQERRGTSGRKSSYEQYF
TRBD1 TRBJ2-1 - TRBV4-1 TGCGCCAGCAGCCAAGACAGGGGGCGGAATGAGCAGTTCTTC CASSQDRGRNEQFF
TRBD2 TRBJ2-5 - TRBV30 TGTGCCTGTACCGGGACTAGCGGCCAAGAGACCCAGTACTTC CACTGTSGQETQYF
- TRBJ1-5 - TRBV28 TGTGCCAGCAGTTTGCGGGGATTGGGCAATCAGCCCCAGCATTTT CASSLRGLGNQPQHF
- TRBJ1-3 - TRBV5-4 TGTGCCAGCAGCTTAAGACAGGCCCACTCTGGAAACACCATATATTTT CASSLRQAHSGNTIYF
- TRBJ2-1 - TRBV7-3 TGTGCCAGCAGCTTACTAAAGATGGATGAGCAGTTCTTC CASSLLKMDEQFF
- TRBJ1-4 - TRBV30 TGTGCCTGGAGTCACAGACAGGCAACTAATGAAAAACTGTTTTTT CAWSHRQATNEKLFF
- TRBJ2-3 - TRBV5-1 TGCGCCAGCAGCTTGGTGGGGACTAGCACAGATACGCAGTATTTT CASSLVGTSTDTQYF
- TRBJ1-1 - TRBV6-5 TGTGCCAGCAGAAGGGGGAGTGGGAACACTGAAGCTTTCTTT CASRRGSGNTEAFF
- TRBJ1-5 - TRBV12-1 TGTGCCAGCAAGGACAGCTATAGCAATCAGCCCCAGCATTTT CASKDSYSNQPQHF
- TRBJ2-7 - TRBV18 TGTGCCAGCTCACCTCCTGCCGGGGGATCCTACGAGCAGTACTTC CASSPPAGGSYEQYF
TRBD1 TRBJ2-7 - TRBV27 TGTGCCAGCACAACTACCCCCGGGGCAGGGGGCCCCTACGAGCAGTACTTC CASTTTPGAGGPYEQYF